This TCR beta chain was sequenced in a study of blood T cell repertoires in COVID-19. Study context: Collection of acute and convalescent COVID-19 samples took place in the United States, Italy and Spain. From T cells, B-cell-depleted T cells, or PBMCs came the material, which was cDNA or gDNA.

Original methodology: How many nucleated cells were present was estimated from reference gene primer amplification. TCRdb's table, derived via immunoSEQ multiplex PCR, lists solely in-frame clones and lacks some. V and J calls and clone size are given by that table; D and trimming were obtained from the DNA. The data hold about 240,000 clones, with 82% observed a single time. The receptor was derived from an older woman with active or convalescent COVID-19. The specimen was peripheral blood.

CDR3: CAWSGQPNTEAFF. The CDR3 nucleotides are TGTGCCTGGAGCGGACAGCCGAACACTGAAGCTTTCTTT. The genes are TRBV30 and TRBJ1-1; TRBD1 might be the D (6 bases). The CDR3 length is 13 residues. Trimming cost V 3 bases and J 1 base, with 9 bases left between them. Germline V gives CDR1 GTSNPN, CDR2 SVGIG (reference sequence).